Included here is one TCR beta chain sequence, with context. Antigen specificity is unknown. This sample is part of a study of yellow fever vaccine responses in identical twins. Notes on the study in general: Reportedly, the response of twins' T cells to the vaccine seemed partly convergent, partly personalized.

MiXCR, applied by TCRdb to the RT-PCR reads, yields one record per CDR3 protein. The data show about 19,000 distinct CDR3 sequences, under 70% seen once. The sample in question was T cells from blood (PBMCs), unsorted or a sorted subset (not recorded which), obtained before or after yellow fever vaccination (not recorded which). The sequence was collected from a woman between 18 and 29 years old who received the yellow fever vaccine.

The CDR3 here is CASSDNKNEQFF. The CDR3 DNA is TGTGCCAGCAGCGACAACAAAAATGAGCAGTTCTTC. The chain carries TRBV5-4 and TRBJ2-1; no reliable D call. The germline V gene has CDR1 SGHNT and CDR2 YYREEE (reference sequence). V was cut by 4 bases and J by 7 bases, with 9 bases left in between. This CDR3 comprises 12 residues.